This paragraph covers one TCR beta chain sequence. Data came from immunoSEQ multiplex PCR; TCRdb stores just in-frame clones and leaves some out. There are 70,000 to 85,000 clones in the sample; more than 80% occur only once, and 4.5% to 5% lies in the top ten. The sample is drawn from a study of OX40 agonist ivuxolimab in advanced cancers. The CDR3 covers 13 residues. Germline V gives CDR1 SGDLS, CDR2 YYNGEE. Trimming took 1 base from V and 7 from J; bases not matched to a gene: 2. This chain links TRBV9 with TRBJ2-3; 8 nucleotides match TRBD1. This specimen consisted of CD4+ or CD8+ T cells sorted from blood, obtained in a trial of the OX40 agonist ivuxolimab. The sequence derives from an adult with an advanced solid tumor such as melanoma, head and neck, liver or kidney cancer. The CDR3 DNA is TGTGCCAGCAGCGTACAGGGGGCGTATACGCAGTATTTT. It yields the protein CASSVQGAYTQYF. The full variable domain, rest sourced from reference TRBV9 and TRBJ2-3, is DSGVTQTPKHLITATGQRVTLRCSPRSGDLSVYWYQQSLDQGLQFLIQYYNGEERAKGNILERFSAQQFPDLHSELNLSSLELGDSALYFCASSVQGAYTQYFGPGTRLTVL.